Listed here are 5 T cell receptor beta chains from one sample, sequenced in a study of vaccination and CD4 T cells after COVID-19. Their antigens remain unidentified. Oncomine TCR Beta short-read sequencing was applied to DNA from cultured CD4+ T cells. TCRdb fed the PCR reads into MiXCR, producing one record per CDR3 protein. The data hold approximately 16,000 distinct CDR3 sequences, with around 52% observed a single time. As for treatment: roughly ten-day PBMC culture with coronavirus spike peptide pools or control peptides (ViraFEST assay). Sequenced material: CD4+ T cells from blood, cultured in vitro, taken before SARS-CoV-2 vaccination. The receptors here all came from a human donor who had recovered from COVID-19.

The V gene is TRBV7-2, the J gene TRBJ1-2; a possible D gene is TRBD1 (5 bases). Looked up from germline, CDR1 is SGHTA and CDR2 is FQGNSA. V lost 1 base to trimming and J lost 4 bases, with 13 bases between them. This CDR3 has 15 residues. The CDR3 is CASSLGRGPPYGYTF. The DNA for the CDR3 is TGTGCCAGCAGCTTAGGAAGGGGCCCTCCCTATGGCTACACCTTC.

The rearrangement uses TRBV18 and TRBJ2-1, with 10 nucleotides matching TRBD2. Looked up from germline, CDR1 is KGHSH and CDR2 is LQKENI. J lost 7 bases, V lost 3 bases, and 9 bases had no gene match. This CDR3 is 16 amino acids long. CDR3 sequence (DNA): TGTGCCAGCTCACCGGACCTTAGCGGGAGGAGGAATGAGCAGTTCTTC. It specifies CASSPDLSGRRNEQFF.

The chain carries TRBV27 and TRBJ1-1; D ambiguous. The germline V gene has CDR1 MNHEY and CDR2 SMNVEV (reference sequence). The CDR3 sequence is 16 residues long. The V end was cut by 1 base, the J end by 1 base, with 13 bases between. CDR3: CASSLFAGFRNTEAFF. DNA of the CDR3: TGTGCCAGCAGTTTATTCGCGGGGTTCCGGAACACTGAAGCTTTCTTT.

This clonotype appeared a single time. V usage is TRBV25-1 and J usage is TRBJ2-1; D not certain. The V end lost 2 bases, the J end lost 8 bases, and 10 bases lay between the germline ends. Germline V gives CDR1 MGHDK, CDR2 SYGVNS. CDR3 length: 13 residues. In nucleotides, the CDR3 is TGTGCCAGCAGTGAAGCCAATACGGATGAGCAGTTCTTC. Translated, it gives CASSEANTDEQFF.

This clonotype was seen a handful of times. The chain recombines TRBV27 with TRBJ1-2; D is ambiguous. Per germline, CDR1 MNHEY and CDR2 SMNVEV (reference sequence). This CDR3 spans 10 amino acids. The V end was cut by 3 bases, the J end by 8 bases, with 4 bases between. This CDR3 reads CASSLSGYTF. The CDR3 region has the DNA TGTGCCAGCAGTTTGTCGGGCTACACCTTC.